This T cell receptor beta chain comes out of a study of T cell responses to AZD1222 COVID-19 vaccine. Study context: Second-dose schedules of about 4 or about 12 weeks were combined.

Assay used: immunoSEQ multiplex PCR; TCRdb lists only in-frame clones, some missing. Counted here are about 76,000 clones, around nine tenths occurring once; the ten biggest clones make up 11%. Details on this clone: Its matching antigen is unknown.

Germline trimming cut 10 bases from V and 9 bases from J; bases unmatched to any gene: 4. Germline loops: CDR1 MDHEN, CDR2 SYDVKM. This CDR3 has 12 amino acids. Study results and limitations: There were mostly white British donors and more females than males, and clonal diversity was possibly underestimated. Vaccination with two AZD1222 doses was followed by a rise in Spike-specific TCR breadth and depth.

The chain employs TRBV28 and TRBJ2-1; TRBD2 matches at 12 bases. Material: peripheral blood, obtained on day 0 of AZD1222 vaccination. The clonotype comes from an adult in good health. Here the CDR3 reads CATLAGGGEQFF. As DNA, the CDR3 is TGTGCCACTCTAGCGGGAGGGGGTGAGCAGTTCTTC.